Following are 8 T cell receptor beta chains from one sample sequenced in a study of metastatic and nonmetastatic thyroid tumors. All patients were untreated before thyroid surgery. TCRdb re-clonotyped the PCR reads via MiXCR. The sample has some 28,000 clones, around 16% seen once. Material for sequencing was blood. The receptors stem from a female donor with papillary thyroid cancer or a benign thyroid nodule (not recorded which). Some clones in this sample may be carry-over from other donors' samples.

Ten or more counts support this clone. This chain joins TRBV14 and TRBJ2-3; D gene ambiguous. V was clipped by 3 bases and J by 6 bases, with 10 bases between them. CDR3 length: 13 residues. In germline, CDR1 is SGHDN, CDR2 FVKESK. This chain's CDR3 is CASSQTQRDTQYF. CDR3 DNA sequence: TGTGCCAGCAGCCAGACCCAGCGCGATACGCAGTATTTT.

Relative to its sample, this clone is medium-sized. The rearrangement uses TRBV6-1 and TRBJ2-7, with a possible D match to TRBD2 (6 bases). Germline CDR1 is MNHNS and CDR2 is SASEGT. The CDR3 totals 12 residues. Trimming cost V 1 base and J 9 bases, with 10 bases left between them. DNA of the CDR3: TGTGCCAGCAGTGAAGGCCAGGGAGGGCAGTACTTC. Amino acid sequence: CASSEGQGGQYF.

This clone was seen ten or more times. The germline gene is not matched at one end of the junction; a read error may be the cause. V gene TRBV19 combines with J gene TRBJ1-4, with a weak D call TRBD1 (6 bases). This CDR3 is 14 amino acids long. Germline V gives CDR1 LNHDA, CDR2 SQIVND (reference sequence). CDR3 DNA sequence: TGTGCCAGTAGTATCACAGGGACTAGTGAAAAACTGTTTTTT. It is translated as CASSITGTSEKLFF.

By sample share, this clone is medium-sized. The chain is built from TRBV20-1 and TRBJ1-6; the match to TRBD1 covers 8 bases. CDR3 length: 14 amino acids. Germline V lookup: CDR1 DFQATT, CDR2 SNEGSKA (reference sequence). The V gene end was trimmed by 5 bases and the J gene end by 10 bases; junction bases not matched to a gene: 10. CDR3 amino acids: CSAPAGTGWSPLHF. The CDR3 DNA follows: TGCAGTGCTCCCGCCGGGACAGGATGGTCACCCCTCCACTTT.

This clone was seen at least ten times. Mismatch with germline at one junction end may stem from a read error. The J gene is TRBJ2-7, the V gene TRBV20-1, with unresolved D. The germline gives CDR1 DFQATT, CDR2 SNEGSKA (reference sequence). This CDR3 has 15 amino acids. The CDR3 is CSARTPATSSDEQYF. CDR3 sequence (DNA): TGCAGTGCTCGAACTCCAGCGACCAGCTCCGACGAGCAGTACTTC.

Ten or more counts support this clone. This chain joins TRBV28 and TRBJ2-3; 8 positions agree with TRBD1. The V gene end was trimmed by 8 bases and the J gene end by 2 bases; junction bases not matched to a gene: 9. The CDR3 contains 15 residues. Per germline, CDR1 MDHEN and CDR2 SYDVKM. The CDR3: CASCPGTGSTDTQYF. CDR3 coding DNA: TGTGCCAGCTGCCCGGGGACAGGTTCCACAGATACGCAGTATTTT.

This clone was seen ten or more times. Different DNA sequences within this sample yield the same CDR3. This chain joins TRBV12-5 and TRBJ2-7; possibly TRBD2 for D (5 bases). CDR1 LGHNT and CDR2 FRNRAP come from the germline V gene. The CDR3 runs to 15 residues. Trimming removed 3 bases at V and 2 bases at J, with 14 bases between. The CDR3 sequence: CASGFPTPGTYEQYF. CDR3 DNA sequence: TGTGCTAGTGGTTTCCCCACCCCGGGGACCTACGAGCAGTACTTC.

This clone was seen only a few times. This chain uses TRBV15 with TRBJ1-1; D gene unclear. Trimming shortened V by 11 bases and J by 8 bases, and 24 bases separated the two germline ends. Looked up from germline, CDR1 is LNHNV and CDR2 is YYDKDF (reference sequence). The CDR3 totals 14 residues. CDR3 protein: CAATRAGQGSEAFF. In DNA form, the CDR3 reads TGTGCCGCCACCAGAGCAGGTCAAGGGTCGGAAGCTTTCTTT.